This is a list of T cell receptor beta chains from one sample in a study of T cells in Graves' hyperthyroidism and ophthalmopathy. In TCRdb, the multiplex PCR reads were re-called with MiXCR into one record per CDR3 protein. This table has about 420,000 distinct CDR3 sequences, around 14% appearing once. The sequenced sample was blood. The receptors come from a woman aged 18-29 years with Graves' hyperthyroidism. CDR3s include the opening cysteine and the closing phenylalanine or tryptophan. A D gene is named only where the DNA matches it firmly. Only part of the rows carry a size: once, few, many, or a class if the clone is expanded.

d_gene: TRBD1
j_gene: TRBJ2-5
abundance: .
v_gene: TRBV5-6
CDR3nt: TGTGCCAGCAGCTTGAGGGGGTCCGGGACAGGGCCCGGGGAGACCCAGTACTTC
CDR3aa: CASSLRGSGTGPGETQYF

d_gene: .
j_gene: TRBJ2-1
abundance: .
v_gene: TRBV12-3/TRBV12-4
CDR3nt: TGTGCCAGCAGTTTTGGTCAGCCCTACAATGAGCAGTTCTTC
CDR3aa: CASSFGQPYNEQFF

d_gene: .
j_gene: TRBJ1-5
abundance: many
v_gene: TRBV19
CDR3nt: TGTGCCAGTAGTATCCCGACATCCGGTAGCAATCAGCCCCAGCATTTT
CDR3aa: CASSIPTSGSNQPQHF

d_gene: .
j_gene: TRBJ2-1
abundance: few
v_gene: TRBV12-3/TRBV12-4
CDR3nt: TGTGCCAGCAGGCAGGGGAGAAGCTCCTACAATGAGCAGTTCTTC
CDR3aa: CASRQGRSSYNEQFF

d_gene: .
j_gene: TRBJ2-2
abundance: .
v_gene: TRBV19
CDR3nt: TGTGCCACTCGCAGCAGGGTTGGGACCGGGGAGCTGTTTTTT
CDR3aa: CATRSRVGTGELFF

d_gene: .
j_gene: TRBJ2-7
abundance: .
v_gene: TRBV11-2
CDR3nt: TGTGCCAGCAGCTTAGCGCGGTACGGGCTCGAGCAGTACTTC
CDR3aa: CASSLARYGLEQYF

d_gene: .
j_gene: TRBJ1-2
abundance: many
v_gene: TRBV20-1
CDR3nt: TGCAGTGCAACCACCGGGAACCCCTATGGCTACACCTTC
CDR3aa: CSATTGNPYGYTF

d_gene: .
j_gene: TRBJ1-2
abundance: many
v_gene: TRBV3-1
CDR3nt: TGTGCCAGCAGCCAAGACAGCGGAAACTATGGCTACACCTTC
CDR3aa: CASSQDSGNYGYTF

d_gene: TRBD1
j_gene: TRBJ1-2
abundance: many
v_gene: TRBV13
CDR3nt: TGTGCCAGCAGCACCGGGACAGGGAGAGATGGCTACACCTTC
CDR3aa: CASSTGTGRDGYTF

d_gene: .
j_gene: TRBJ1-2
abundance: many
v_gene: TRBV5-6
CDR3nt: TGTGCCAGCAGCTTCGTGACAGCCTCCTTAGCTAACTATGGCTACACCTTC
CDR3aa: CASSFVTASLANYGYTF

d_gene: .
j_gene: TRBJ2-5
abundance: .
v_gene: TRBV7-9
CDR3nt: TGTGCCAACAGCCACCAGGATCGTGAGACCCAGTACTTC
CDR3aa: CANSHQDRETQYF

d_gene: .
j_gene: TRBJ1-3
abundance: .
v_gene: TRBV3-1
CDR3nt: TGTGCCGGCAGCCAAGCAGTCGCGGGACCCTACGGAAACACCATATATTTT
CDR3aa: CAGSQAVAGPYGNTIYF

d_gene: .
j_gene: TRBJ1-2
abundance: many
v_gene: TRBV7-3
CDR3nt: TGTGCCAGCAGCCCGACCGGACAGTTCGACTATGGCTACACCTTC
CDR3aa: CASSPTGQFDYGYTF

d_gene: .
j_gene: TRBJ2-1
abundance: many
v_gene: TRBV3-1
CDR3nt: TGTGCCAGCAGCCAAGAAAATTGGGAGCGGTTTGATGAGCAGTTCTTC
CDR3aa: CASSQENWERFDEQFF

d_gene: .
j_gene: TRBJ1-5
abundance: many
v_gene: TRBV27
CDR3nt: TGTGCCAGCAGCCCCTTGGCCCGGGGGGCCATTCAGCCCCAGCATTTT
CDR3aa: CASSPLARGAIQPQHF

d_gene: TRBD1
j_gene: TRBJ1-4
abundance: few
v_gene: TRBV7-9
CDR3nt: TGTGCCAGCAGCCAATACAGGGGGCTAGCTAATGAAAAACTGTTTTTT
CDR3aa: CASSQYRGLANEKLFF

d_gene: .
j_gene: TRBJ2-5
abundance: .
v_gene: TRBV2
CDR3nt: TGTGCCAGCAGTGGCGCCACAGGGTCTGAGACCCAGTACTTC
CDR3aa: CASSGATGSETQYF

d_gene: .
j_gene: TRBJ1-4
abundance: many
v_gene: TRBV28
CDR3nt: TGTGCCAGCAGTTTTTATGAAAAACTGTTTTTT
CDR3aa: CASSFYEKLFF

d_gene: .
j_gene: TRBJ2-7
abundance: .
v_gene: TRBV20-1
CDR3nt: TGCAGTGCTAGCGAAACTAGAGGGGCCTACGAGCAGTACTTC
CDR3aa: CSASETRGAYEQYF

d_gene: .
j_gene: TRBJ1-1
abundance: few
v_gene: TRBV19
CDR3nt: TGTGCCAGTAGTATGGAACAGGGCAAGGACACTGAAGCTTTCTTT
CDR3aa: CASSMEQGKDTEAFF

d_gene: TRBD1
j_gene: TRBJ2-7
abundance: many
v_gene: TRBV20-1
CDR3nt: TGCAGTGCTAGTCAGCCGGGACAGGGTTACGAGCAGTACTTC
CDR3aa: CSASQPGQGYEQYF

d_gene: TRBD2
j_gene: TRBJ2-7
abundance: many
v_gene: TRBV9
CDR3nt: TGTGCCAGCAGCGTTCGACTAGCGGGGGACGAGCAGTACTTC
CDR3aa: CASSVRLAGDEQYF

d_gene: .
j_gene: TRBJ1-2
abundance: many
v_gene: TRBV27
CDR3nt: TGTGCCAGCAGTTTAGGCCGGGGCGGAGGGTATGGCTACACCTTC
CDR3aa: CASSLGRGGGYGYTF

d_gene: .
j_gene: TRBJ1-5
abundance: few
v_gene: TRBV19
CDR3nt: TGTGCCAGTAGCCCGGGGGGGGCAGGTCAGCCCCAGCATTTT
CDR3aa: CASSPGGAGQPQHF

d_gene: TRBD1
j_gene: TRBJ2-3
abundance: .
v_gene: TRBV7-3
CDR3nt: TGTGCCAGCAGCTTGACAGGGGATGCGGGAGATACGCAGTATTTT
CDR3aa: CASSLTGDAGDTQYF

d_gene: .
j_gene: TRBJ2-1
abundance: .
v_gene: TRBV6-5
CDR3nt: TGTGCCAGCAGTTACGAGGGGGGGCAGTTCTTC
CDR3aa: CASSYEGGQFF

d_gene: TRBD2
j_gene: TRBJ2-7
abundance: few
v_gene: TRBV9
CDR3nt: TGTGCCAGCAGCTCTGGACTAGGGTCCCCCTACGAGCAGTACTTC
CDR3aa: CASSSGLGSPYEQYF

d_gene: .
j_gene: TRBJ2-3
abundance: many
v_gene: TRBV28
CDR3nt: TGTGCCAGCAGTTTAAACAGCGGGCCTAGCACAGATACGCAGTATTTT
CDR3aa: CASSLNSGPSTDTQYF

d_gene: TRBD2
j_gene: TRBJ2-3
abundance: .
v_gene: TRBV7-9
CDR3nt: TGTGCCAGCAGCTTAGTGTTCCTAGCGGGGGGGCCTGACGGCACAGATACGCAGTATTTT
CDR3aa: CASSLVFLAGGPDGTDTQYF

d_gene: TRBD1
j_gene: TRBJ2-2
abundance: .
v_gene: TRBV11-3
CDR3nt: TGTGCCAGCAGCTTACTGACAGGGCTCACCGGGGAGCTGTTTTTT
CDR3aa: CASSLLTGLTGELFF

d_gene: .
j_gene: TRBJ2-1
abundance: many
v_gene: TRBV10-2
CDR3nt: TGCGCCAGCAGTGAAGGCCCGGCCAGGTGGAAGCATGAGCAGTTCTTC
CDR3aa: CASSEGPARWKHEQFF

d_gene: TRBD2
j_gene: TRBJ2-3
abundance: many
v_gene: TRBV5-1
CDR3nt: TGCGCCAGTCGACTAGCGATGAGCACAGATACGCAGTATTTT
CDR3aa: CASRLAMSTDTQYF

d_gene: .
j_gene: TRBJ2-7
abundance: many
v_gene: TRBV3-1
CDR3nt: TGTGCCAGCAGCCAATTCTCGGGGTACGAGCAGTACTTC
CDR3aa: CASSQFSGYEQYF

d_gene: .
j_gene: TRBJ1-5
abundance: many
v_gene: TRBV28
CDR3nt: TGTGCCAGCAGTTTACCCCGGGACAACAATCAGCCCCAGCATTTT
CDR3aa: CASSLPRDNNQPQHF

d_gene: TRBD1
j_gene: TRBJ2-1
abundance: many
v_gene: TRBV29-1
CDR3nt: TGCAGCGTTGAAGCCCCGGGACAGGGGTCCTACAATGAGCAGTTCTTC
CDR3aa: CSVEAPGQGSYNEQFF

d_gene: TRBD2
j_gene: TRBJ2-1
abundance: many
v_gene: TRBV7-2
CDR3nt: TGTGCCAGCAGCTCCTCGCGGGTAGCGGGAGGCAATGAGCAGTTCTTC
CDR3aa: CASSSSRVAGGNEQFF

d_gene: TRBD1
j_gene: TRBJ1-1
abundance: .
v_gene: TRBV7-9
CDR3nt: TGTGCCAGCAGGTCGGGACAGGGCACTGAAGCTTTCTTT
CDR3aa: CASRSGQGTEAFF

d_gene: .
j_gene: TRBJ1-3
abundance: many
v_gene: TRBV2
CDR3nt: TGTGCCAGCAGCGGCATCGGTTGGGGTCCCTCTGGAAACACCATATATTTT
CDR3aa: CASSGIGWGPSGNTIYF

d_gene: TRBD1
j_gene: TRBJ2-3
abundance: many
v_gene: TRBV14
CDR3nt: TGTGCCAGCAGCCAAGAGACAGGGTTTGGATCAGATACGCAGTATTTT
CDR3aa: CASSQETGFGSDTQYF

d_gene: .
j_gene: TRBJ2-1
abundance: many
v_gene: TRBV29-1
CDR3nt: TGCAGCGTACGACCCCCCGAGGGTGAGCAGTTCTTC
CDR3aa: CSVRPPEGEQFF

d_gene: TRBD1
j_gene: TRBJ2-1
abundance: few
v_gene: TRBV12-3/TRBV12-4
CDR3nt: TGTGCCAGCAGAACCGGGACAGGGAGGGGGGAGCAGTTCTTC
CDR3aa: CASRTGTGRGEQFF

d_gene: TRBD2
j_gene: TRBJ2-5
abundance: .
v_gene: TRBV6-5
CDR3nt: TGTGCCAGCAGTTACCTAGCGGGGGGTAAAAAGACCCAGTACTTC
CDR3aa: CASSYLAGGKKTQYF

d_gene: TRBD2
j_gene: TRBJ2-7
abundance: few
v_gene: TRBV6-1
CDR3nt: TGTGCCAGCAGTGAAGGAGCGGGAGAAAGCTACGAGCAGTACTTC
CDR3aa: CASSEGAGESYEQYF

d_gene: TRBD1
j_gene: TRBJ2-5
abundance: many
v_gene: TRBV28
CDR3nt: TGTGCCAGCAGTCTGGGACAGGGGGCTGTGCAAGAGACCCAGTACTTC
CDR3aa: CASSLGQGAVQETQYF

d_gene: .
j_gene: TRBJ2-1
abundance: many
v_gene: TRBV6-5
CDR3nt: TGTGCCAGCAGTTACTCGGCCCCCCCCTACAATGAGCAGTTCTTC
CDR3aa: CASSYSAPPYNEQFF

d_gene: .
j_gene: TRBJ2-5
abundance: many
v_gene: TRBV12-3/TRBV12-4
CDR3nt: TGTGCCAGCAGTGAACTAAGGGGAGAGACCCAGTACTTC
CDR3aa: CASSELRGETQYF

d_gene: .
j_gene: TRBJ1-4
abundance: .
v_gene: TRBV27
CDR3nt: TGTGCAAGTGGGCCCTGGACAGCCTTTAATGAAAAACTGTTTTTT
CDR3aa: CASGPWTAFNEKLFF

d_gene: TRBD2
j_gene: TRBJ2-7
abundance: many
v_gene: TRBV20-1
CDR3nt: TGCAGTGCTAGTATGCGGGGGGACGAGCAGTACTTC
CDR3aa: CSASMRGDEQYF

d_gene: .
j_gene: TRBJ2-7
abundance: many
v_gene: TRBV11-3
CDR3nt: TGTGCCAGCAGCTTGTCAGGAATCTACGAGCAGTACTTC
CDR3aa: CASSLSGIYEQYF

d_gene: .
j_gene: TRBJ1-5
abundance: many
v_gene: TRBV28
CDR3nt: TGTGCCAGCATACAGGGTACCAATCAGCCCCAGCATTTT
CDR3aa: CASIQGTNQPQHF

d_gene: .
j_gene: TRBJ1-2
abundance: many
v_gene: TRBV12-3/TRBV12-4
CDR3nt: TGTGCCAGCAGTTTTAGCCCCCCTAACTATGGCTACACCTTC
CDR3aa: CASSFSPPNYGYTF

d_gene: TRBD1
j_gene: TRBJ1-4
abundance: many
v_gene: TRBV30
CDR3nt: TGTGCCTGGAGTAGGGACAGCTCTGAAAAACTGTTTTTT
CDR3aa: CAWSRDSSEKLFF